The clone carrying this T cell receptor beta chain was counted at least ten times. The antigen remains undetermined. This CDR3 has 15 amino acids. Trimming left V 1 base short and J 2 bases short, with 12 bases between. This sample is drawn from a study of identical twins. The study's findings and limits: Zero-insertion results could be subject to partial confounding by invariant MAIT and iNKT cells. Out-of-frame beta sequences exhibited a weaker degree of excess twin sharing.

It was template switching that added a universal primer site, and there were unique molecular identifiers on the cDNA. TCRdb called the 5' RACE reads again in MiXCR, with one record for every CDR3 protein. The table includes about 900,000 distinct CDR3 sequences, 9% to 15% detected once. The same data also contributed to another study, on yellow fever vaccine responses in identical twins. In that study: Vaccine-induced T cell responses in twins were reportedly observed to appear partly convergent, partly personalized.

This clonotype originated in a young woman in good health. Sequences were obtained from PBMCs. The chain has TRBV12-3 or TRBV12-4 and TRBJ2-7, with D perhaps TRBD2 (6 bases). The CDR3 DNA reads as TGTGCCAGCAGTTTAGATTCTAGCGTCACCTACGAGCAGTACTTC. Its translation is CASSLDSSVTYEQYF.